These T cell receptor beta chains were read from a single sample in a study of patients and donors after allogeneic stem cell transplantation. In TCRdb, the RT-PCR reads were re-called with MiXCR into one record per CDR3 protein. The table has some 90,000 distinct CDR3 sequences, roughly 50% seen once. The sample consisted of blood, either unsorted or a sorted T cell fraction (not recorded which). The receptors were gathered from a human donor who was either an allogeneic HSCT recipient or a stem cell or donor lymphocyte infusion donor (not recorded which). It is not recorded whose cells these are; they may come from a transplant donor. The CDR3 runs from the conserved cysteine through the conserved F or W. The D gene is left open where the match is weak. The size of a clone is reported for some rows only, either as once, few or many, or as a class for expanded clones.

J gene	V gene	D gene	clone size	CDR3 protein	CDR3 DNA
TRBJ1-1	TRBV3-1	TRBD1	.	CASSQTFGTGEEAFF	TGTGCCAGCAGCCAAACCTTCGGGACAGGGGAAGAAGCTTTCTTT
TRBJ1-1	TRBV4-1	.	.	CASSQMTVLNTEAFF	TGCGCCAGCAGCCAAATGACGGTACTGAACACTGAAGCTTTCTTT
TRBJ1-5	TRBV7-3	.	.	CASSLGPEGPQHF	TGTGCCAGCAGCTTAGGCCCAGAGGGGCCCCAGCATTTT
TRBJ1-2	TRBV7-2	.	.	CASSLVAGISYGYTF	TGTGCCAGCAGCTTAGTGGCAGGCATCTCCTATGGCTACACCTTC
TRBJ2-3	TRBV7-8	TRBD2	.	CASSFRGLAETTDTQYF	TGTGCCAGCAGCTTCCGGGGACTAGCGGAGACCACAGATACGCAGTATTTT
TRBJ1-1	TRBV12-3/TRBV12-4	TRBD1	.	CASSFQGVRTEAFF	TGTGCCAGCAGTTTTCAGGGGGTAAGGACTGAAGCTTTCTTT
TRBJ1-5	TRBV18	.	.	CASSPPGLTDNQPQHF	TGTGCCAGCTCACCACCGGGATTGACAGACAATCAGCCCCAGCATTTT
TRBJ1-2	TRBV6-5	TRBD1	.	CASSYSSTGNYGYTF	TGTGCCAGCAGTTACTCATCGACAGGGAATTATGGCTACACCTTC
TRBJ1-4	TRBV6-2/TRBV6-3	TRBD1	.	CASSYARQGRRSLEKLFF	TGTGCCAGCAGTTACGCCAGACAGGGTCGGCGCTCCCTTGAAAAACTGTTTTTT
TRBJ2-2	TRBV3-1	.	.	CAGTQTELNTGELFF	TGTGCCGGCACACAGACAGAACTTAACACCGGGGAGCTGTTTTTT
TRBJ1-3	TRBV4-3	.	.	CASSQDRGPGNTIYF	TGCGCCAGCAGCCAAGATCGGGGGCCTGGAAACACCATATATTTT
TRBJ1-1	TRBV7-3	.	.	CASSLKFLAAHGTEAFF	TGTGCCAGCAGCTTAAAGTTTCTGGCGGCGCATGGCACTGAAGCTTTCTTT
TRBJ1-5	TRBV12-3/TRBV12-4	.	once	CASSLQDSYNQPQHF	TGTGCCAGCAGTTTACAGGACTCATATAATCAGCCCCAGCATTTT
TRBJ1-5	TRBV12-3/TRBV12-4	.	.	CASSRDLGGNQPQHF	TGTGCCAGCAGCCGGGACCTAGGAGGCAATCAGCCCCAGCATTTT
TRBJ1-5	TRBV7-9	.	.	CASSPDYAGQPQHF	TGTGCCAGCAGCCCTGATTATGCGGGTCAGCCCCAGCATTTT
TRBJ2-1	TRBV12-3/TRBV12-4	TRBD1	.	CASSLSGQGASEQFF	TGTGCCAGCAGTTTAAGCGGACAGGGAGCGAGTGAGCAGTTCTTC
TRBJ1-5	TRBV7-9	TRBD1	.	CASSLGQGANQPQHF	TGTGCCAGCAGCTTAGGACAGGGGGCCAATCAGCCCCAGCATTTT
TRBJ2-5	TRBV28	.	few	CASSGDTLQETQYF	TGTGCCAGCAGTGGGGACACTTTACAAGAGACCCAGTACTTC
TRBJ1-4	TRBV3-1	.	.	CTSSPLTGKVTNEKLFF	TGTACCAGCAGCCCGTTAACAGGGAAGGTAACTAATGAAAAACTGTTTTTT
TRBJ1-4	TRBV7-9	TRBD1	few	CASEQGLNEKLFF	TGTGCCAGCGAACAGGGGCTTAATGAAAAACTGTTTTTT
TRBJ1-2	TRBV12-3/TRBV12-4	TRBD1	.	CASGALGQSYGYTF	TGTGCCAGCGGAGCCCTGGGACAGTCCTATGGCTACACCTTC
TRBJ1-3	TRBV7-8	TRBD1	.	CASSPRGSPQSGNTIYF	TGTGCCAGCAGCCCCAGGGGGTCGCCCCAGTCTGGAAACACCATATATTTT
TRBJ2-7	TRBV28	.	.	CASSLNRPYYEQYF	TGTGCCAGCAGTTTAAACCGACCTTACTACGAGCAGTACTTC
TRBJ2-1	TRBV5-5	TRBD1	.	CASSLSGTGDTRGYNEQFF	TGTGCCAGCAGCTTATCCGGGACAGGGGACACTCGGGGCTACAATGAGCAGTTCTTC
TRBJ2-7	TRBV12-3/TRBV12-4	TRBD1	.	CASSETGGEQYF	TGTGCCAGCAGCGAGACAGGGGGCGAGCAGTACTTC
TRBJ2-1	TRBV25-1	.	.	CASWGGRTYNEQFF	TGTGCCAGCTGGGGCGGTCGCACCTACAATGAGCAGTTCTTC
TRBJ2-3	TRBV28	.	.	CASSLTLSAEPGTQYF	TGTGCCAGCAGTTTAACCCTCTCCGCGGAGCCCGGTACGCAGTATTTT
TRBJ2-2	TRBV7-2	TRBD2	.	CASSLTSGKLNTGELFF	TGTGCCAGCAGCTTAACTAGCGGGAAACTTAACACCGGGGAGCTGTTTTTT
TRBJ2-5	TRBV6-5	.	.	CASKGEARAAQYF	TGTGCCAGCAAGGGGGAAGCGCGGGCGGCCCAGTACTTC
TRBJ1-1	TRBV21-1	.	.	CASSTGSGENTEAFF	TGTGCCAGCAGCACTGGGTCCGGGGAGAACACTGAAGCTTTCTTT
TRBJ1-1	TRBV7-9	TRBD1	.	CASSSGTVHQAFF	TGTGCCAGCAGCTCCGGGACAGTCCACCAAGCTTTCTTT
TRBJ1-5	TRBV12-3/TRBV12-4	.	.	CASSLWGTNQPQHF	TGTGCCAGCAGTTTGTGGGGGACTAATCAGCCCCAGCATTTT
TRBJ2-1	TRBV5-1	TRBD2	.	CASSPTSVPSNEQFF	TGCGCCAGCAGCCCGACTAGCGTCCCCTCCAATGAGCAGTTCTTC
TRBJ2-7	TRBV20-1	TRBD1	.	CSAMGPGDRRPYEQYF	TGCAGTGCTATGGGTCCAGGGGACAGGAGACCTTACGAGCAGTACTTC
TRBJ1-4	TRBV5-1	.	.	CASSLALGRNEKLFF	TGCGCCAGCAGCTTGGCCCTGGGGAGGAATGAAAAACTGTTTTTT
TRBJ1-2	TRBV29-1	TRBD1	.	CSVGQGGNYGYTF	TGCAGCGTTGGACAGGGGGGAAACTATGGCTACACCTTC
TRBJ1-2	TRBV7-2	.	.	CASSLRDAANYGYTF	TGTGCCAGCAGCTTAAGGGACGCAGCTAACTATGGCTACACCTTC
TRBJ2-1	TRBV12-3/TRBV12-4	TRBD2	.	CASRGLAGVGNEQFF	TGTGCCAGCAGAGGACTAGCGGGAGTAGGCAATGAGCAGTTCTTC
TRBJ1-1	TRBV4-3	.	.	CASSQVQTGATEAFF	TGCGCCAGCAGCCAAGTCCAAACTGGGGCCACTGAAGCTTTCTTT
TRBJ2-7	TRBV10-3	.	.	CAISFSNEQYF	TGTGCCATCAGTTTCAGTAACGAGCAGTACTTC
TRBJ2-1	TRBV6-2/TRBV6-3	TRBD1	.	CASRDRPEGEQFF	TGTGCCAGCAGGGACAGGCCCGAGGGTGAGCAGTTCTTC
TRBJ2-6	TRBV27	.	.	CASSRGTVQLSGANVLTF	TGTGCCAGCAGCCGCGGGACAGTCCAATTGTCTGGGGCCAACGTCCTGACTTTC
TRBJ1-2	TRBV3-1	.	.	CASSQDREAYGYTF	TGTGCCAGCAGCCAAGATAGGGAAGCCTATGGCTACACCTTC
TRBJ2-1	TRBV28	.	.	CASSLFNEQFF	TGTGCCAGCAGCCTTTTCAATGAGCAGTTCTTC
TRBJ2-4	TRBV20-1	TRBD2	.	CSAAIGGDIQYF	TGCAGTGCTGCAATCGGGGGGGACATTCAGTACTTC
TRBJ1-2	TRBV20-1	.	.	CSAIDSGAPYGYTF	TGCAGTGCTATCGACTCAGGGGCACCTTATGGCTACACCTTC
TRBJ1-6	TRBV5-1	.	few	CASSLEDRSYSPLHF	TGCGCCAGCAGCTTGGAGGACAGATCTTATTCACCCCTCCACTTT